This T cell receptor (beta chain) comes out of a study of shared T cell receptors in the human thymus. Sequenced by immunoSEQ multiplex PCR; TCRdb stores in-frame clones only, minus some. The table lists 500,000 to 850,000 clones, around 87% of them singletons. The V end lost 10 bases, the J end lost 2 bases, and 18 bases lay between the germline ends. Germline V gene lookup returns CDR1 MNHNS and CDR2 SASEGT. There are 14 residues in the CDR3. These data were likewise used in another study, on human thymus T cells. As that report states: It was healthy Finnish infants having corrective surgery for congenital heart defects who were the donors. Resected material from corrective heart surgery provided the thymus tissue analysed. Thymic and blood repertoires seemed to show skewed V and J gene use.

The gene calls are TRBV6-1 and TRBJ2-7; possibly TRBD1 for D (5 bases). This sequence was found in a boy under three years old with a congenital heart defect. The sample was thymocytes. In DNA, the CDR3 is TGTGCCATCCTAGGGGCCCAGGGCACCTACGAGCAGTACTTC. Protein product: CAILGAQGTYEQYF.